The source of this TCR beta chain is a study of radiation and T cells in renal cell carcinoma (TCRdb year 2020). Concerning the study at large: The samples were drawn from a clinical trial, where primary renal cell carcinomas were treated with 15 Gy of stereotactic body radiation therapy and then removed by nephrectomy 4 weeks afterward. In total, approximately 54 samples, comprising approximately 25 tumors and roughly 27 peripheral blood samples, were subjected to TCR beta sequencing. Across all 50 or so samples, several million unique CDR3 nucleotide sequences, encoding approximately 2.5 million unique CDR3 amino acid sequences, were identified.

Trimming removed 5 bases from V and 4 bases from J, leaving 13 bases between the germline ends. CDR1 and CDR2 are read off the germline V gene as SGHAT and FQNNGV. Reading from cysteine to phenylalanine, the CDR3 counts 14 amino acids. The entry retains the CDR3 DNA only, 42 bases that are in frame from base 1. The immunoSEQ kit was used, according to the manufacturer's recommendations, to generate TCR beta libraries from genomic DNA. Library preparation used a first multiplex PCR with proprietary primers, then a second PCR adding unique barcodes, with bead cleanups after each round. Each sample batch included a kit-provided positive control reaction and a negative control reaction. The final libraries underwent checking on an Agilent 4200 TapeStation D1000 ScreenTape, volumetric pooling, and quantification by qPCR. An Illumina NextSeq500 fitted with a MidOutput 150-cycle cartridge performed the sequencing, running 156 Read1 cycles and 15 Index1 cycles with the kit's custom primers. The pooled library was loaded at roughly 0.98 pM with a roughly 22% PhiX control spike-in. In the authors' own workflow: Vendor-processed data were analyzed in R, with a clonotype defined as all T cells sharing the same CDR3 nucleotide sequence. In the clone abundance analyses, frequencies in each sample were normalized to that sample's 10,000 most abundant clones. Public T cell clones, which averaged fewer than five per sample, were excluded before analysis. An abundance difference of at least 32-fold between compartments was the criterion for calling clonotypes tumor-enriched or baseline blood-enriched. Clonotypes expanded or contracted between blood time points were identified with a beta-binomial differential abundance model. Tumor-blood repertoire similarity was measured with the Baroni-Urbani and Buser coefficient, and group comparisons used two-tailed Wilcoxon tests in R. TCRdb limited this immuneACCESS table to in-frame rearrangements with V and J called. A share of clones is missing; checked studies link under half to unresolved V genes, and the rest is unexplained. V, J and clone size are taken as reported in that table, and D and trimming were inferred from the DNA itself. The sample table lists about 130,000 clones, around four fifths of them with a count of one. The leading ten clones occupy approximately 2% of the sample.

General study outcomes and caveats: Because pretreatment tumor biopsies were not available, the baseline intratumoral presence of clonotypes could not be determined. Blood repertoire dynamics were not followed beyond 4 weeks after treatment. Top tumor clonotypes rose in blood from baseline to 2 weeks post-radiation, then contracted by 4 weeks, suggesting transient expansion of tumor-resident clones. Because the trial had a single-armed design, the trial could not examine how radiation dose or scheduling affected the TCR repertoire.

In the case of this clone: What this receptor recognizes is not known. Base quality data are lacking; no much larger clone is found one base away.

Per the publication, the time point label means: blood 2 weeks post-SBRT. The treatment or condition label here, explained by the study, means: 15 Gy SBRT to primary tumor, nephrectomy 4 weeks later. To track tumor-enriched clonotypes, serial peripheral blood was sampled from radiation-treated patients at baseline and at 2 weeks and 4 weeks after SBRT. Every patient's renal cell carcinoma showed clear cell pathology. The QIAamp DNA Blood Mini Kit (Qiagen) was used to prepare genomic DNA for TCR sequencing. Only samples passing all quality control checks were included in the analyses. The sequence joins TRBV11-2 to TRBJ2-3, with a tentative D gene TRBD2 over 6 matching bases. The sequencing used blood, collected from a patient whose treatment included radiotherapy and nephrectomy. The receptor was isolated from a woman aged 55-70 years with renal cell carcinoma. The base sequence is TGTGCCAGCAGCCCCGCGGGGACCGCAGATACGCAGTATTTT. The encoded protein is CASSPAGTADTQYF.